Below are 13 T cell receptor beta chains sequenced from a single sample in a study of identical twins. TCRdb ran MiXCR on the 5' RACE reads and lists one entry per CDR3 protein. The sample has a few hundred thousand distinct CDR3 sequences, approximately 17% seen once. The specimen sequenced was naive T cells sorted from blood. Source of these receptors: a man in his fifties or sixties in good health.

The rearrangement uses TRBV12-3 or TRBV12-4 and TRBJ2-7, with D perhaps matching TRBD1 (5 bases). V gave up 2 bases and J gave up 0 bases, with 14 bases separating them. The CDR3 is made up of 16 amino acids. CDR3 amino acids: CASSLTPRDSSYEQYF. The CDR3 DNA follows: TGTGCCAGCAGTTTAACCCCCCGCGACAGCTCCTACGAGCAGTACTTC.

This clonotype occurred once. V and J are TRBV11-1 and TRBJ2-7; TRBD2 matches at 11 bases. Germline V lookup: CDR1 SGHAT, CDR2 FQDESV (reference sequence). V was pared by 7 bases and J by 0 bases, with 20 bases of the junction left unmatched. The CDR3 runs 20 residues. The CDR3 sequence is CASNTNRWLAGGHISYEQYF. CDR3 DNA: TGTGCCAGCAACACGAATAGATGGCTAGCGGGAGGTCATATCTCCTACGAGCAGTACTTC.

The chain carries TRBV11-3 and TRBJ1-6; the D is unclear. The CDR3 sequence is 13 residues long. Germline CDR1 is SGHNT and CDR2 is YENEEA. Trimming stripped 0 bases from V and 10 bases from J, with 7 bases between. CDR3 protein: CASSLDLRSPLHF. CDR3 nucleotide sequence: TGTGCCAGCAGCTTAGATCTCAGGTCACCCCTCCACTTT.

Many counts were recorded for this clonotype. The chain links TRBV28 to TRBJ2-1, with D possibly TRBD2 on 5 matching bases. Germline V gives CDR1 MDHEN, CDR2 SYDVKM. V lost 2 bases and J lost 8, with 10 bases in between. CDR3 length equals 13 residues. The CDR3 protein is CASSLTLRDEQFF. CDR3 DNA: TGTGCCAGCAGTTTAACCCTGAGGGATGAGCAGTTCTTC.

This clonotype has only a few counts. The chain recombines TRBV20-1 with TRBJ2-7, with 9 bases aligning to TRBD1. Per germline, CDR1 DFQATT and CDR2 SNEGSKA (reference sequence). Trimming took 3 bases from V and 2 from J; bases not matched to a gene: 5. This CDR3 contains 14 residues. The chain's CDR3 is CSASQRQGAYEQYF. CDR3 nucleotides: TGCAGTGCTAGCCAAAGACAGGGGGCCTACGAGCAGTACTTC.

This clonotype came up a few times. This chain connects TRBV7-2 to TRBJ1-1, with 7 nucleotides matching TRBD1. Unmatched junction bases numbered 10, after V lost 5 bases and J lost 4 bases. Germline V gene sequence: CDR1 SGHTA, CDR2 FQGNSA. The CDR3 is made up of 15 amino acids. CDR3 residues: CASSPRGGQATEAFF. The CDR3 bases are TGTGCCAGCAGCCCCAGGGGGGGGCAGGCCACTGAAGCTTTCTTT.

This clonotype was seen many times. The chain carries TRBV6-1 and TRBJ2-7, with TRBD2 matching over 8 bases. The V gene's germline CDR1 is MNHNS and CDR2 SASEGT. V was pared by 6 bases and J by 0 bases, with 4 bases of the junction left unmatched. The CDR3 has 14 amino acids. CDR3: CASRGSGISYEQYF. In DNA form, the CDR3 reads TGTGCCAGCAGGGGTAGCGGGATCTCCTACGAGCAGTACTTC.

The chain has TRBV7-2 and TRBJ2-1, with unresolved D. CDR3 length: 13 amino acids. Trimming stripped 5 bases from V and 10 bases from J, with 15 bases between. Germline CDR1 and CDR2: SGHTA and FQGNSA. CDR3 residues: CASSLEGPKEQFF. CDR3 nucleotides: TGTGCCAGCAGCCTCGAAGGCCCCAAAGAGCAGTTCTTC.

This clonotype was seen only a few times. V and J are TRBV6-6 and TRBJ1-1; perhaps TRBD1 as D (6 bases). Looked up from germline, CDR1 is MNHNY and CDR2 is SVGAGI (reference sequence). V was trimmed by 10 bases and J by 1 base, leaving 13 bases between them. The CDR3 runs 13 residues. This CDR3 is CATTSQGNTEAFF. In nucleotides, the CDR3 is TGTGCCACAACCTCACAGGGGAACACTGAAGCTTTCTTT.

This clonotype was found many times. The chain has TRBV10-2 and TRBJ2-5; the match to TRBD2 covers 9 bases. Per the germline V gene, CDR1 is WSHSY and CDR2 is SAAADI. V lost 3 bases, J lost 1 base, and 6 bases stayed unmatched. The CDR3 is 16 residues long. Here the CDR3 DNA reads TGCGCCAGCAGTGAATGGAGCGGGGGGACCCAAGAGACCCAGTACTTC. As protein: CASSEWSGGTQETQYF.

This clonotype was counted ten times or more. CDR3 region: CATSDREGSPLHF. CDR3 DNA: TGTGCCACGTCGGACAGGGAGGGTTCACCCCTCCACTTT. The chain links TRBV15 to TRBJ1-6; 8 nucleotides align to TRBD1. V trimming: 9 bases; J trimming: 9 bases; junction bases outside the gene matches: 7. Per the germline V gene, CDR1 is LNHNV and CDR2 is YYDKDF (reference sequence). The CDR3 is made up of 13 amino acids. Variable domain in full (rest from reference TRBV15 and TRBJ1-6): DAMVIQNPRYQVTQFGKPVTLSCSQTLNHNVMYWYQQKSSQAPKLLFHYYDKDFNNEADTPDNFQSRRPNTSFCFLDIRSPGLGDTAMYLCATSDREGSPLHFGNGTRLTVT.

The chain is built from TRBV27 and TRBJ2-1; D call uncertain. Germline values: CDR1 MNHEY, CDR2 SMNVEV (reference sequence). The CDR3 totals 13 residues. Trimming pared 3 bases from V and 7 bases from J, leaving 10 bases between. The CDR3 reads CASSFSTANEQFF. The CDR3, as DNA: TGTGCCAGCAGTTTCTCCACAGCAAATGAGCAGTTCTTC.

The rearrangement uses TRBV5-1 and TRBJ2-1, with TRBD1 as a possible D gene (6 bases). The CDR3 has 14 residues. From germline, CDR1 is SGHRS and CDR2 YFSETQ. V lost 4 bases and J 2 bases, leaving 10 bases between the germline ends. The CDR3 here is CASSGDITYNEQFF. CDR3 DNA sequence: TGCGCCAGCAGCGGGGACATCACCTACAATGAGCAGTTCTTC.